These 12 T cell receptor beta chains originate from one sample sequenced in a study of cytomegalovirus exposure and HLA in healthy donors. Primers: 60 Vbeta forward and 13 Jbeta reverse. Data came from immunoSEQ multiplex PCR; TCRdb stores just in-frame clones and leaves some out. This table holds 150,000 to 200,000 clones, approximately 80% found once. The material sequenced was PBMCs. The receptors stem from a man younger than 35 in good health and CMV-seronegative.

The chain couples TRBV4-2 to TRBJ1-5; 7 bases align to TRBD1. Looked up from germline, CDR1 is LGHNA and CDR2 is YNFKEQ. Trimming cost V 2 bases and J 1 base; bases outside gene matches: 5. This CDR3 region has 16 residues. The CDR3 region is CASSQTGVGSNQPQHF. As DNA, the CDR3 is TGTGCCAGCAGCCAAACAGGGGTCGGCAGCAATCAGCCCCAGCATTTT.

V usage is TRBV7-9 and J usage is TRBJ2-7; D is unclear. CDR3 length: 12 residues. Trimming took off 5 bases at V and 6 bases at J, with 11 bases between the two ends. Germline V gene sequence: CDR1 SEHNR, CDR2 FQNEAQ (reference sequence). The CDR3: CASSRTSGEQYF. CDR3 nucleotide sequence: TGTGCCAGCAGCCGAACTTCCGGCGAGCAGTACTTC.

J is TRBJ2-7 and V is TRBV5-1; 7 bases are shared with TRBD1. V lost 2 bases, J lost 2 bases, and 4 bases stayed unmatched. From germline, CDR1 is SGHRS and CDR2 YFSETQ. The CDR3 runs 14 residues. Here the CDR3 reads CASSLGDSTYEQYF. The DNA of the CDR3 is TGCGCCAGCAGCTTAGGGGACAGTACCTACGAGCAGTACTTC.

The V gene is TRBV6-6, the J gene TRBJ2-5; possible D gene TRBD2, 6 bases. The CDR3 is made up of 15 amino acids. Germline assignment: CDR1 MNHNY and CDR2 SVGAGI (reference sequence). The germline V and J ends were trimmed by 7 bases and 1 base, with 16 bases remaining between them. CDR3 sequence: CASIQGGASQETQYF. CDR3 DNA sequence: TGTGCCAGCATCCAAGGAGGGGCAAGCCAAGAGACCCAGTACTTC.

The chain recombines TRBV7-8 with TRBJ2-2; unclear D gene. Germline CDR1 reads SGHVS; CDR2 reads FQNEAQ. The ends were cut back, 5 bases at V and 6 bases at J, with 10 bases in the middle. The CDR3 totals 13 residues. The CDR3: CASSAAIPGELFF. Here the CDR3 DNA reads TGTGCCAGCAGCGCCGCGATTCCCGGGGAGCTGTTTTTT.

The CDR3 region is CASRLLAGVNEQFF. The CDR3, as DNA: TGTGCCAGTAGGCTGCTAGCGGGAGTGAATGAGCAGTTCTTC. The V gene is TRBV19, the J gene TRBJ2-1; 10 bases align to TRBD2. The CDR3 is 14 amino acids. Trimming at V came to 6 bases and at J to 7 bases, leaving 6 bases not matched to a gene. Germline CDR1 reads LNHDA; CDR2 reads SQIVND (reference sequence).

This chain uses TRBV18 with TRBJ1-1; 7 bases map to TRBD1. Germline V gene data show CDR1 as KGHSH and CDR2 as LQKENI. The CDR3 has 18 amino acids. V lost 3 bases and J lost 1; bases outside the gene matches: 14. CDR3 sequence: CASSPIKDRENRNTEAFF. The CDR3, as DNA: TGTGCCAGCTCACCCATCAAAGACAGGGAGAACAGGAACACTGAAGCTTTCTTT.

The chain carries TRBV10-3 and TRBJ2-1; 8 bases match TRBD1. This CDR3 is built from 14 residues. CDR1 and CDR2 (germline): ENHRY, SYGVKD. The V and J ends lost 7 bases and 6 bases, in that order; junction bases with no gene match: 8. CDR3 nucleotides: TGTGCCATCACCGACCGGGACAGGCTCAATGAGCAGTTCTTC. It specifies CAITDRDRLNEQFF.

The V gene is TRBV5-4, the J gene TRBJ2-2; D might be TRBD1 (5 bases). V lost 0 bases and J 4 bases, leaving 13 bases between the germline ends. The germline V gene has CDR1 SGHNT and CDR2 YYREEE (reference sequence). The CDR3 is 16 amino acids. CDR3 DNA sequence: TGTGCCAGCAGCTTGGATGGCAGGGCTTCCACCGGGGAGCTGTTTTTT. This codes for CASSLDGRASTGELFF.

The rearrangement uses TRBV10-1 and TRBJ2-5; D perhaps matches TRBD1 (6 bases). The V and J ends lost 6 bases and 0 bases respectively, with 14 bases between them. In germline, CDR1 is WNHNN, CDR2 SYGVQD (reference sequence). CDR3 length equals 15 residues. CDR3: CASSGQFKDQETQYF. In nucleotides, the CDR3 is TGCGCCAGCAGCGGACAGTTTAAAGACCAAGAGACCCAGTACTTC.

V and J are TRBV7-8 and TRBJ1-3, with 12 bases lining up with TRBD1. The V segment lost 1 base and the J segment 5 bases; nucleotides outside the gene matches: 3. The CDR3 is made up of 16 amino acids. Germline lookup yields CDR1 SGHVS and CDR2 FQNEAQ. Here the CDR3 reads CASSLVGQGARNTIYF. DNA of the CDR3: TGTGCCAGCAGCTTAGTGGGACAGGGGGCACGAAACACCATATATTTT.

The CDR3 bases are TGTGCCAGCAGCTTCCAGGGTGAAGAGACCCAGTACTTC. Residues: CASSFQGEETQYF. This rearrangement joins TRBV5-4 to TRBJ2-5; a weak D match, TRBD1 (5 bases). The CDR3 totals 13 residues. V shed 2 bases and J shed 3 bases, with 8 bases lying between them. Germline CDR1 is SGHNT and CDR2 is YYREEE (reference sequence).